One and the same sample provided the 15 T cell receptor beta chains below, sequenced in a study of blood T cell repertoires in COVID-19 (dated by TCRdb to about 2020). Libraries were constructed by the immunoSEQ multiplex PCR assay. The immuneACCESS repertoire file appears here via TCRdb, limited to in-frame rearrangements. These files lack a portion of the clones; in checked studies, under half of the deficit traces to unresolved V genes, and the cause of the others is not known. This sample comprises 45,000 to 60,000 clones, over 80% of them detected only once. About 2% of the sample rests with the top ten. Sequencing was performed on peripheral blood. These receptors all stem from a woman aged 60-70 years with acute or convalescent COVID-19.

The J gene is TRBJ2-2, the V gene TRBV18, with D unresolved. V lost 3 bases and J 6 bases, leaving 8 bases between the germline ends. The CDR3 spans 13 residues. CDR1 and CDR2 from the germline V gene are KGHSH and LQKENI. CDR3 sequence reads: CASSPESSGELFF. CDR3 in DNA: TGTGCCAGCTCACCTGAGAGTTCCGGGGAGCTGTTTTTT. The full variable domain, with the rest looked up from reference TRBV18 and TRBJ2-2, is NAGVMQNPRHLVRRRGQEARLRCSPMKGHSHVYWYRQLPEEGLKFMVYLQKENIIDESGMPKERFSAEFPKEGPSILRIQQVVRGDSAAYFCASSPESSGELFFGEGSRLTVL.

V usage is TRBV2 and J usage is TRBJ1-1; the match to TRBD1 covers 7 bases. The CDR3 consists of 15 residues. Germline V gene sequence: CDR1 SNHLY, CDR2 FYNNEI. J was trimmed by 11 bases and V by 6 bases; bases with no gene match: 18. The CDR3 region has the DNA TGTGCCAGCAGAGTGGAGGGGGCGCAAAAAAGCACGGCTTTCTTT. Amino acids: CASRVEGAQKSTAFF.

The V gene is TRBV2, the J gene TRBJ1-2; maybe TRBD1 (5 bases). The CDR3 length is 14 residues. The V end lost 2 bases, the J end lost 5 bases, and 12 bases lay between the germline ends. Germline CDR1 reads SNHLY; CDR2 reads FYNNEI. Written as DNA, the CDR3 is TGTGCCAGCAGTGAACAGCGTCAGGGTTATGGCTACACCTTC. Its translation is CASSEQRQGYGYTF.

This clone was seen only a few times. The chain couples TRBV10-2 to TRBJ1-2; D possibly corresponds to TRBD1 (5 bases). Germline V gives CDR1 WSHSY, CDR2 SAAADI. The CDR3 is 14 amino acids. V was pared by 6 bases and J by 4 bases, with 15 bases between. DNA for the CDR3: TGCGCCAGCAGACCGGGACTCCAAGGCTATGGCTACACCTTC. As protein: CASRPGLQGYGYTF.

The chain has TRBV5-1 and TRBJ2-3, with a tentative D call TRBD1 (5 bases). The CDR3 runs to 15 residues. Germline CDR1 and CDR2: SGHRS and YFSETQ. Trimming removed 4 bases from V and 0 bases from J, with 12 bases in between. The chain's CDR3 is CASSPGSISTDTQYF. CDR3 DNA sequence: TGCGCCAGCAGCCCAGGGTCCATTAGCACAGATACGCAGTATTTT.

The CDR3 region has the DNA TGTGCCAGCAGTAGGAGCGGGATAGGCAATGAGCAGTTCTTC. It codes for CASSRSGIGNEQFF. V usage is TRBV27 and J usage is TRBJ2-1; 7 bases match TRBD2. Germline assignment: CDR1 MNHEY and CDR2 SMNVEV (reference sequence). The CDR3 sequence is 14 residues long. The junction had 7 bases not matched to a gene; V was cut back by 5 bases and J by 6 bases.

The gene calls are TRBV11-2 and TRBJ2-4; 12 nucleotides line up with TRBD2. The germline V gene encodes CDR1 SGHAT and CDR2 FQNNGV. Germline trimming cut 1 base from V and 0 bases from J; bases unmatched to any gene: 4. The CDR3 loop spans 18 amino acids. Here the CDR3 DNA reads TGTGCCAGCAGCTTAGTCCTAGCGGGGGGGCAAGCCAAAAACATTCAGTACTTC. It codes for CASSLVLAGGQAKNIQYF.

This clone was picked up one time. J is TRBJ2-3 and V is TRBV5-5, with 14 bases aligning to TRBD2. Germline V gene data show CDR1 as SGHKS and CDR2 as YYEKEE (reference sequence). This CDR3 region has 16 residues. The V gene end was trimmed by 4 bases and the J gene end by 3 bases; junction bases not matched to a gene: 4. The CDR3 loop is CASSHRTSGGTDTQYF. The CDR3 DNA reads TGTGCCAGCAGCCATCGGACTAGCGGGGGGACAGATACGCAGTATTTT.

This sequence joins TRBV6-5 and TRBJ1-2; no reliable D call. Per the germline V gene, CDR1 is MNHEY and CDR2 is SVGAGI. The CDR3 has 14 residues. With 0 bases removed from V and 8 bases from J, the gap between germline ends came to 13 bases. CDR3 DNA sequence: TGTGCCAGCAGTTACTCTTCCAGAGGGAACGGCTACACCTTC. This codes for CASSYSSRGNGYTF.

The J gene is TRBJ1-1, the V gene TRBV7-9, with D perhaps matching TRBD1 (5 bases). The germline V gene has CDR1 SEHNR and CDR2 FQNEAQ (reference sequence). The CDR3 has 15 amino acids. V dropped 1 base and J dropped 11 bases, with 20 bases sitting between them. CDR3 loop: CASSLGSGGPREAFF. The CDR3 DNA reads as TGTGCCAGCAGCTTAGGGTCCGGGGGTCCCCGGGAGGCTTTCTTT.

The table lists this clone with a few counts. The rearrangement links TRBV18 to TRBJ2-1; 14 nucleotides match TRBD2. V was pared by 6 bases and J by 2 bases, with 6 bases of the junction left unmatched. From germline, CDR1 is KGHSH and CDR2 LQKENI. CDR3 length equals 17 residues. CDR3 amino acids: CASSSTSGRATYNEQFF. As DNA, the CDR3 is TGTGCCAGCTCGTCGACTAGCGGGAGGGCCACCTACAATGAGCAGTTCTTC.

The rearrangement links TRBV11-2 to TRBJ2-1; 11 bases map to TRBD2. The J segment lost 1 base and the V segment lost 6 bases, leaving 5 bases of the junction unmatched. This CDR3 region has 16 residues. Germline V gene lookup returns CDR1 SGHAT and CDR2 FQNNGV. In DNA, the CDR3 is TGTGCCAGCAGTCTGAGACTAGCGGGGTCCTACAATGAGCAGTTCTTC. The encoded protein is CASSLRLAGSYNEQFF.

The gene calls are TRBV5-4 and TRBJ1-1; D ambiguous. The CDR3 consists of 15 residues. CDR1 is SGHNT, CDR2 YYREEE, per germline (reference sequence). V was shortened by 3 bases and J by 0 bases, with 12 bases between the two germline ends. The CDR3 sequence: CASSWRASMNTEAFF. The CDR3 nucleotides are TGTGCCAGCAGCTGGAGGGCGTCGATGAACACTGAAGCTTTCTTT.

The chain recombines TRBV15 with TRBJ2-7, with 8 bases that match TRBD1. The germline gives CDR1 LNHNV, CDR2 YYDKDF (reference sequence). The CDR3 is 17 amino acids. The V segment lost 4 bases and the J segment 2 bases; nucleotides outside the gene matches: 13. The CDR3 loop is CATSTKGQGGYAYEQYF. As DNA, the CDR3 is TGTGCCACCAGCACCAAAGGACAGGGCGGCTACGCCTACGAGCAGTACTTC.

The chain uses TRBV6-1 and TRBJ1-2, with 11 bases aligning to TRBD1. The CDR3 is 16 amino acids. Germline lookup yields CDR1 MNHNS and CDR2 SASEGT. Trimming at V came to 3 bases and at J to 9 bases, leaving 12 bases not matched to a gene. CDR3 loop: CASSDPTAGTGGSYTF. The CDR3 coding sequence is TGTGCCAGCAGTGACCCTACCGCCGGGACAGGGGGAAGCTACACCTTC.